This entry lists 13 T cell receptor beta chains sequenced from one sample in a study of lymphopenia after photon versus proton radiotherapy. Clones were read by immunoSEQ multiplex PCR, and TCRdb kept only the in-frame ones, dropping some. The sample has around 150,000 clones, 75% to 90% seen once. The specimen comprised peripheral blood, sampled from a patient treated with photon-based radiotherapy. The receptors derive from a man aged 50-59 years with gastric cancer.

This clone was observed a single time. This rearrangement joins TRBV27 to TRBJ2-3, with a weak D call TRBD2 (5 bases). V lost 7 bases to trimming and J lost 0 bases, with 17 bases between them. This CDR3 is 16 amino acids long. Germline assignment: CDR1 MNHEY and CDR2 SMNVEV (reference sequence). CDR3 bases: TGTGCCAGCAACCTACTAGGGCTTACTAGCACAGATACGCAGTATTTT. This translates into CASNLLGLTSTDTQYF.

The chain links TRBV9 to TRBJ2-1, with D maybe TRBD1 (7 bases). The germline V and J ends were trimmed by 4 bases and 3 bases, with 17 bases remaining between them. This CDR3 spans 16 amino acids. Looked up from germline, CDR1 is SGDLS and CDR2 is YYNGEE. CDR3 nucleotides: TGTGCCAGCAGCCCACCGGGAGACAGGGTCTACAATGAGCAGTTCTTC. Translated, it gives CASSPPGDRVYNEQFF.

The chain couples TRBV21-1 to TRBJ2-4; TRBD2, the table's D call, lacks a check against the DNA. TRBV21-1 is given as a pseudogene. The CDR3 has 18 amino acids. For the CDR3, the DNA is TGTGCCAGCAGCAAAGAGGGACTAGCGGGAGGGGGCAAAAACATTCAGTACTTC. Translating gives CASSKEGLAGGGKNIQYF.

This chain links TRBV5-6 with TRBJ1-3; no reliable D call. The V and J ends lost 3 bases and 0 bases respectively, with 16 bases between them. This CDR3 contains 17 residues. Germline V gene sequence: CDR1 SGHDT, CDR2 YYEEEE. This CDR3 is CASSSLGSRSSGNTIYF. As DNA, the CDR3 is TGTGCCAGCAGCTCCCTAGGGTCTCGGAGCTCTGGAAACACCATATATTTT.

The chain uses TRBV12-5 and TRBJ2-5; TRBD2 agrees at 11 bases. V was clipped by 6 bases and J by 2 bases; unmatched bases: 5. The germline V gene encodes CDR1 LGHNT and CDR2 FRNRAP. The CDR3 extends over 15 amino acids. The CDR3 reads CASGPLAGGQETQYF. CDR3 in DNA: TGTGCTAGTGGCCCCTTAGCGGGAGGGCAAGAGACCCAGTACTTC. Variable domain in full (rest from reference TRBV12-5 and TRBJ2-5): DARVTQTPRHKVTEMGQEVTMRCQPILGHNTVFWYRQTMMQGLELLAYFRNRAPLDDSGMPKDRFSAEMPDATLATLKIQPSEPRDSAVYFCASGPLAGGQETQYFGPGTRLLVL.

This rearrangement joins TRBV7-9 to TRBJ2-3, with unresolved D. CDR3 length: 11 residues. V was shortened by 4 bases and J by 4 bases, with 3 bases between the two germline ends. Per germline, CDR1 SEHNR and CDR2 FQNEAQ (reference sequence). This chain's CDR3 is CASSSADTQYF. The DNA of the CDR3 is TGTGCCAGCAGCTCGGCAGATACGCAGTATTTT.

The rearrangement links TRBV5-1 to TRBJ2-7, with D hard to call. Germline CDR1 is SGHRS and CDR2 is YFSETQ. The V end lost 0 bases, the J end lost 5 bases, and 12 bases lay between the germline ends. This CDR3 has 14 amino acids. CDR3 DNA sequence: TGCGCCAGCAGCTTGGGGTTCGGGTGGGACGAGCAGTACTTC. Protein sequence: CASSLGFGWDEQYF.

The chain combines TRBV20-1 with TRBJ2-5; D unclear. Trimming pared 6 bases from V and 2 bases from J, leaving 7 bases between. The CDR3 covers 11 residues. Germline loops: CDR1 DFQATT, CDR2 SNEGSKA (reference sequence). The CDR3 spells CSASQQETQYF. CDR3 bases: TGCAGTGCCTCGCAACAAGAGACCCAGTACTTC.

This clone appeared once. This chain joins TRBV6-4 and TRBJ2-1, with a tentative D call TRBD1 (5 bases). Germline V lookup: CDR1 MRHNA, CDR2 SNTAGT. This CDR3 region has 13 residues. The germline V and J ends were trimmed by 3 bases and 5 bases, with 8 bases remaining between them. In DNA form, the CDR3 reads TGTGCCAGCAGTGATGGGGCCCACAATGAGCAGTTCTTC. Its translation is CASSDGAHNEQFF.

This clone appeared a few times. V gene TRBV7-3 combines with J gene TRBJ2-7, with 10 bases fitting TRBD1. This CDR3 region has 15 residues. Germline values: CDR1 SGHTA, CDR2 FQGTGA. V was pared by 5 bases and J by 6 bases, with 10 bases of the junction left unmatched. The CDR3 DNA sequence: TGTGCCAGCAGCGTCTCAGGGACAGGGGTTGGCGAGCAGTACTTC. Protein product: CASSVSGTGVGEQYF.

Here the CDR3 DNA reads TGCGCCAGCAGCCAACAGGGTCTAGCGGGAGTTAATCATGAGCAGTTCTTC. It yields the protein CASSQQGLAGVNHEQFF. V gene TRBV5-1 combines with J gene TRBJ2-1; 10 nucleotides line up with TRBD2. V lost 4 bases and J lost 8; bases outside the gene matches: 15. CDR3 size: 17 residues. Germline CDR1 SGHRS, CDR2 YFSETQ.

This sequence joins TRBV18 and TRBJ2-2, with D maybe TRBD1 (6 bases). CDR1 is KGHSH and CDR2 is LQKENI in the germline V gene. Trimming removed 2 bases at V and 2 bases at J, with 12 bases between. This CDR3 is built from 16 residues. CDR3 amino acids: CASSPNSGHNTGELFF. CDR3 nucleotide sequence: TGTGCCAGCTCACCAAACTCGGGACACAACACCGGGGAGCTGTTTTTT.

V gene TRBV9 combines with J gene TRBJ1-5; the match to TRBD1 covers 7 bases. V gave up 3 bases and J gave up 3 bases; unmatched junction bases: 6. CDR1 SGDLS and CDR2 YYNGEE come from the germline V gene. The CDR3 is 15 residues long. Here the CDR3 reads CASSASGTDNQPQHF. In nucleotides, the CDR3 is TGTGCCAGCAGCGCTTCCGGGACAGACAATCAGCCCCAGCATTTT.